This T cell receptor beta chain is from a study of identical twins (dated by TCRdb to between 2015 and 2016). In the study overall: The study deep-sequenced TCR alpha and beta repertoires from monozygotic twins, unrelated adults of various ages and cord blood to test whether fetal clonotypes persist. To rule out contamination, the twin experiments were replicated at different times with different library preparation protocols. Overall study outcomes, separate from this receptor: Zero-insertion analyses could be partly confounded by invariant T cells such as MAIT and iNKT, though diverse VJ usage argued against such confounding for most clonotypes. In beta out-of-frame sequences, excess twin sharing was weaker, because having fewer shared sequences lowered the signal-to-noise ratio. Compared with coincidental sharing between unrelated individuals, an excess of low generation-probability sequences was observed among out-of-frame TCR alpha sequences shared between twins. Fewer insertions were carried by abundant cord blood beta clonotypes; a weaker similar trend was observed in young adult naive repertoires, while no such trend was observed in memory repertoires. In monozygotic twins, recombination models systematically underestimated out-of-frame TCR alpha sharing, but the models matched the sharing seen between unrelated individuals. Because the same donors could not be followed over many years, the conclusions depended on cross-sectional statistical analysis.

Details on this clonotype: Its antigen is still unknown. Base qualities are not recorded, but no much larger clone differs from it by a single base.

All donors were healthy Caucasians. Three pairs of female monozygotic twins, all aged roughly 18 to 29 years, made up the twin cohort. RNA for TCR libraries was isolated from peripheral blood mononuclear cells. The library relied on 5' RACE. The sequencing machine was an Illumina HiSeq 2000. Template switching added a universal primer binding site, and the final cDNA carried a unique molecular identifier that allowed TCR cDNA molecules to be counted accurately. Specific primers in the conserved constant-segment region were used to synthesize first-strand cDNA for the TCR alpha and beta chains. To control for contamination, each cDNA library was double barcoded with a SMART-Mk sample barcode plus Illumina barcodes. TruSeq adapter sequences along with Illumina sample barcodes were introduced in two successive PCR steps. Sequencing of the TCR alpha and beta cDNA libraries was done on the Illumina HiSeq platform using custom primers. Per the original workflow: Unique molecular identifiers were extracted from raw reads with MiGEC, and CDR3 positions were determined with MiXCR. Recombination models were inferred per individual with the repgenHMM and IGoR tools using an EM algorithm. The analysis of shared clonotypes was done with the tcR package in R, with sharing normalized by the product of cloneset sizes. To study raw recombination free of thymic and clonal selection effects, out-of-frame nonproductive sequences were analyzed. Using fastp at Q25 and MiXCR, TCRdb reprocessed the public reads and kept productive beta chains. One record per CDR3 amino acid sequence lists the most common genes and DNA. TCRdb's processing, not the authors', yielded these V and J calls. In all, the sample holds some 690,000 distinct CDR3 sequences, and around 20% of those were seen once. In total, the top ten clones hold over 4% of the sample.

In the germline V gene, CDR1 corresponds to MNHEY and CDR2 to SVGAGI. From the cysteine through the phenylalanine, the CDR3 covers 12 amino acids. This entry keeps only the CDR3 DNA: 36 bases, framed from base 1. Trimming costs V 10 bases and J 5 bases, and their ends lie 14 bases apart. The sample also formed part of further work on T cells expressing NK-cell markers. As described in the second report: Three sorted T-cell subsets (CD3+CD56+NKG2C+, CD3+CD56+NKG2C- and CD3+CD56-NKG2C+) from under ten donors had their TCR beta-chain repertoires profiled. Among the eight sequenced donors, seven were HCMV-seropositive and one was HCMV-seronegative. To restrict sorting to alphabetaTCR-expressing T cells, an anti-gammadeltaTCR antibody was added in several experiments. For 6 or 7 donors, the dominant CD3+CD56+NKG2C+ clonotypes were among the top 10 CD8+ clonotypes and accounted for about 1.0-7.0% of CD8+ T cells. Those dominant clonotypes were again the most abundant among CD3+CD56-NKG2C+ cells in a few donors, at roughly 25-60.1%. Whether the expanded NKG2C-expressing T cell clones were specific for HCMV antigens was left unclear. The eight sequenced donors were randomly selected healthy volunteers, three men and five women. A commercial ELISA kit detecting HCMV-specific IgG in serum was used to determine HCMV serostatus. For six donors, unsorted PBMC were also used to sequence bulk peripheral blood T-cell repertoires. MIGEC handled demultiplexing of the reads and grouping by UMI, while MiTCR was used to assemble and quantify clonotypes. To exclude erroneous sequences, only TCR cDNA sequences supported by at least two reads were retained. The tcR package was used for downstream repertoire analysis, with clonotypes matched between fractions based on CDR3 nucleotide sequence plus V segment. Antigen specificity was annotated against VDJdb with VDJmatch, allowing one amino acid substitution in CDR3.

Sequenced: PBMCs. The chain is encoded by TRBV6-5 joined to TRBJ2-5; the D gene is unclear. The receptor's source is a woman under 30 in good health. The nucleotide sequence is TGTGCCACGAACCAGGTTGAGGAGACCCAGTACTTC. Its translation is CATNQVEETQYF.